This T cell receptor beta chain was captured by sequencing in a study of Tregs in tolerant kidney transplant recipients. The germline V gene encodes CDR1 MNHEY and CDR2 SMNVEV (reference sequence). The trim removed 6 bases at V and 2 bases at J, leaving 8 bases unmatched. The CDR3 totals 17 residues. Method: immunoSEQ multiplex PCR; TCRdb's copy keeps in-frame clones and lacks some. Among over 60,000 clones listed, about 88% were seen once. Sequenced material: CD4+ T cells from blood, taken before the transplant. This clonotype was sampled from a human donor who received a combined kidney and bone marrow transplant. This chain links TRBV27 with TRBJ2-6, with 9 bases matching TRBD1. The chain's CDR3 is CASSRSTGGTGANVLTF. The CDR3 nucleotides read TGTGCCAGCAGCCGCTCGACAGGGGGTACTGGGGCCAACGTCCTGACTTTC.